This TCR beta chain was documented in a study of cytomegalovirus exposure and HLA in healthy donors. PCR was performed using 60 Vbeta and 13 Jbeta primers. Produced via immunoSEQ multiplex PCR; TCRdb's table is partial and in-frame only. The data contain around 130,000 clones, 65% to 85% of them singletons. V dropped 2 bases and J dropped 8 bases, with 9 bases sitting between them. Germline values: CDR1 SQVTM, CDR2 ANQGSEA. The CDR3 spans 11 residues. The chain links TRBV29-1 to TRBJ1-2; D unclear. Sequencing was performed on PBMCs. The sequence was collected from a man aged 45-60 years in good health and CMV-seronegative. CDR3 nucleotide sequence: TGCAGCGTTGAAATGGAGGGAGGCTACACCTTC. It codes for CSVEMEGGYTF.